This TCR beta chain was sequenced in a study of cytomegalovirus exposure and HLA in healthy donors. PCR employed 60 Vbeta and 13 Jbeta primers. Clones were read by immunoSEQ multiplex PCR, and TCRdb kept only the in-frame ones, dropping some. Here the sample spans 40,000 to 55,000 clones, 63% being singletons. Overall study results and limits: An analysis was carried out later, and it reportedly showed fewer N-insertions in an Asian-associated ancestry cluster than the roughly 700-donor mean.

Comment on this clone: Its antigen is unknown.

V lost 2 bases to trimming and J lost 3 bases; unmatched junction nucleotides: 1. Germline CDR1 reads SGHNT; CDR2 reads YYREEE (reference sequence). This CDR3 contains 14 residues. The receptor was isolated from a man in his 60s in good health and CMV-seropositive. The gene calls are TRBV5-4 and TRBJ2-5; TRBD2 aligns across 10 bases. The sample was PBMCs. The CDR3 DNA reads TGTGCCAGCAGCTTCGGACTAGCGGAAGAGACCCAGTACTTC. Encoded protein: CASSFGLAEETQYF.